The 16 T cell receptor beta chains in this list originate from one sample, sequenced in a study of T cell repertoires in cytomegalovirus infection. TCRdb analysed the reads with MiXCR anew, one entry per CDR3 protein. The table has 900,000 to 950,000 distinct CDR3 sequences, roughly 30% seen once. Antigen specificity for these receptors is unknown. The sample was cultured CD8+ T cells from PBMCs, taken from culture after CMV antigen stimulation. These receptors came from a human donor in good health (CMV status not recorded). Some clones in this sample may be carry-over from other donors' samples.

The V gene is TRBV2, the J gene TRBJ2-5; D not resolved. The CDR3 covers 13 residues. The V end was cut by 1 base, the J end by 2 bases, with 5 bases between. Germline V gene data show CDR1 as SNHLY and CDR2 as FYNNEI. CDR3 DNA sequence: TGTGCCAGCAGTGAAGACCTACAAGAGACCCAGTACTTC. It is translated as CASSEDLQETQYF.

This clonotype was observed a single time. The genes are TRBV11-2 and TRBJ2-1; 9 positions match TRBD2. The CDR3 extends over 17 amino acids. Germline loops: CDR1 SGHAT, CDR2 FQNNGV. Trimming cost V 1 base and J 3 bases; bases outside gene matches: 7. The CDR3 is CASSLGDSGGFYNEQFF. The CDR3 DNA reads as TGTGCCAGCAGCTTAGGTGATAGCGGGGGCTTCTACAATGAGCAGTTCTTC. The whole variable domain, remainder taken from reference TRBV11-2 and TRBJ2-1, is EAGVAQSPRYKIIEKRQSVAFWCNPISGHATLYWYQQILGQGPKLLIQFQNNGVVDDSQLPKDRFSAERLKGVDSTLKIQPAKLEDSAVYLCASSLGDSGGFYNEQFFGPGTRLTVL.

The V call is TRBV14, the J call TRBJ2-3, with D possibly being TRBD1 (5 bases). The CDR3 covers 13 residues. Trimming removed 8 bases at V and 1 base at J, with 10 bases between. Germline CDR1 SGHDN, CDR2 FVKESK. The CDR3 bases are TGTGCCAGCCGAGGACATGGCACAGATACGCAGTATTTT. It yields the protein CASRGHGTDTQYF.

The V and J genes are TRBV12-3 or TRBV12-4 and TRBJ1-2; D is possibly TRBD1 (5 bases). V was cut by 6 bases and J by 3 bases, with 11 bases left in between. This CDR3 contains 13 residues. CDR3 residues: CASRGLGDYGYTF. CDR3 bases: TGTGCCAGCAGGGGGCTTGGGGACTATGGCTACACCTTC.

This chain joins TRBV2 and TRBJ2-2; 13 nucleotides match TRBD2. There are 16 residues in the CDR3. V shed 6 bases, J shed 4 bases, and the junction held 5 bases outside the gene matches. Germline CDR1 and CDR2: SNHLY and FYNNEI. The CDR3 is CASREGLAGITGELFF. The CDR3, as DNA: TGTGCCAGCAGAGAGGGACTAGCGGGGATCACCGGGGAGCTGTTTTTT.

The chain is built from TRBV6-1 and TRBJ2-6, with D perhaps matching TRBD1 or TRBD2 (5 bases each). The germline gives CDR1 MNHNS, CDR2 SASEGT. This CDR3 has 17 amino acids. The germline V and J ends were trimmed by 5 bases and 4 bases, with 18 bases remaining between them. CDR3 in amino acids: CASSTLRGVAGANVLTF. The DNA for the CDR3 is TGTGCCAGCAGTACCTTGAGAGGGGTGGCGGGGGCCAACGTCCTGACTTTC.

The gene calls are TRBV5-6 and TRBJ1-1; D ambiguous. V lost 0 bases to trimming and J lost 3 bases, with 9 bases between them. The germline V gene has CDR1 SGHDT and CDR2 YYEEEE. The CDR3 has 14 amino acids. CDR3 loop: CASSLGHPDTEAFF. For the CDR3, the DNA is TGTGCCAGCAGCTTGGGACACCCGGACACTGAAGCTTTCTTT.

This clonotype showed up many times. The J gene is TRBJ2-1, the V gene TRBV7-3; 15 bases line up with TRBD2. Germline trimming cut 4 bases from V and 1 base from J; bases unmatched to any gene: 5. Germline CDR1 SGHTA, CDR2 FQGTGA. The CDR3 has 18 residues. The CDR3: CASSSGTSGGPSYNEQFF. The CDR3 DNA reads TGTGCCAGCAGCTCCGGGACTAGCGGGGGGCCGTCCTACAATGAGCAGTTCTTC.

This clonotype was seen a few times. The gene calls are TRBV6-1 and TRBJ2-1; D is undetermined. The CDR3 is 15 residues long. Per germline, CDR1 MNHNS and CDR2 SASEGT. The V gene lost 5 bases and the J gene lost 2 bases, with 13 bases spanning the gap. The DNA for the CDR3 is TGTGCCAGCAGTCCGACGGTCCGGGCCTACAATGAGCAGTTCTTC. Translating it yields CASSPTVRAYNEQFF.

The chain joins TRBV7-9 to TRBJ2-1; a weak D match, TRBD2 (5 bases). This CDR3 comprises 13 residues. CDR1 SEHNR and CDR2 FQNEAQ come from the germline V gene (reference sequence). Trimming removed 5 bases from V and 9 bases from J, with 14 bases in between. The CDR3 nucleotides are TGTGCCAGCAGCCCAAAGGTGCGGGCTGAGCAGTTCTTC. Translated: CASSPKVRAEQFF.

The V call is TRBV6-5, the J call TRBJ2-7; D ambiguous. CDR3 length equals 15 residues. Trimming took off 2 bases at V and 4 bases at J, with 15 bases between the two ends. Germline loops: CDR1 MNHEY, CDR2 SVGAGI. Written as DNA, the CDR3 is TGTGCCAGCAGTTACCGACGCCATCCATCGTACGAGCAGTACTTC. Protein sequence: CASSYRRHPSYEQYF.

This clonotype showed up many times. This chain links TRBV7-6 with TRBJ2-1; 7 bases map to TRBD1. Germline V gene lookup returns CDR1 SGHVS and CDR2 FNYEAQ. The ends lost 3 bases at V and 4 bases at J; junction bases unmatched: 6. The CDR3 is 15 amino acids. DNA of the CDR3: TGTGCCAGCAGCTTCTCCGGGACAGCGTACAATGAGCAGTTCTTC. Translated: CASSFSGTAYNEQFF. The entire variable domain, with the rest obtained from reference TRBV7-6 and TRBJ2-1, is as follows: GAGVSQSPRYKVTKRGQDVALRCDPISGHVSLYWYRQALGQGPEFLTYFNYEAQQDKSGLPNDRFSAERPEGSISTLTIQRTEQRDSAMYRCASSFSGTAYNEQFFGPGTRLTVL.

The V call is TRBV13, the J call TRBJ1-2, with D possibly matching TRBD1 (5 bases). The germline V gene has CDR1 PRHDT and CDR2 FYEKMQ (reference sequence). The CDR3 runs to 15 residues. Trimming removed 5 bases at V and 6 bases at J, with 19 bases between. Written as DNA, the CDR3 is TGTGCCAGCAGCCCCTTGGACACGGCTGAAGATGGCTACACCTTC. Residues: CASSPLDTAEDGYTF.

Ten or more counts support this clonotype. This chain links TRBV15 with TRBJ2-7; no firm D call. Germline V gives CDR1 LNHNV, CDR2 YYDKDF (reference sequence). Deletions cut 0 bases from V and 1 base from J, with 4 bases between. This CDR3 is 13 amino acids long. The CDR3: CATSRDRSYEQYF. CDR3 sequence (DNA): TGTGCCACCAGCAGAGATCGGTCCTACGAGCAGTACTTC.

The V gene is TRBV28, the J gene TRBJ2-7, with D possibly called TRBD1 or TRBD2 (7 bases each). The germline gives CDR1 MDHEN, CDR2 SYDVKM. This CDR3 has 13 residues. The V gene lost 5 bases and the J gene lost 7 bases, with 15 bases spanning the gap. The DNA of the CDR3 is TGTGCCAGCAGTCGTCGACAGGGAGGGGAGCAGTACGTC. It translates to CASSRRQGGEQYV.

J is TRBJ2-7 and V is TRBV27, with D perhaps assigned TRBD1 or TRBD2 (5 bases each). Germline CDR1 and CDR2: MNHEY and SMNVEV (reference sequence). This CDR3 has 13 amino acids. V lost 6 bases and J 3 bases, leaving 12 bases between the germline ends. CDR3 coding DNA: TGTGCCAGCAGCCCCGGGGCCCACTACGAGCAGTACTTC. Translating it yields CASSPGAHYEQYF.